One and the same sample provided the 4 T cell receptor beta chains below, sequenced in a study of blood T cells in healthy people across ages. Together with a sample-barcoded 5' primer, a J-beta primer mix was included in a second PCR lasting about 7 to 12 cycles. Each CDR3 protein is one row after TCRdb ran MiXCR on the 5' RACE reads. This table has just over 1 million distinct CDR3 sequences, under 45% appearing once. Sequencing was done on a sample of blood. The receptors derive from a woman in her sixties in good health.

The chain combines TRBV14 with TRBJ2-7, with no clear D. The ends were cut back, 0 bases at V and 0 bases at J, with 9 bases in the middle. CDR3 length: 15 residues. Germline loops: CDR1 SGHDN, CDR2 FVKESK. The chain's CDR3 is CASSQDWPVSYEQYF. The CDR3 DNA sequence: TGTGCCAGCAGCCAAGATTGGCCGGTCTCCTACGAGCAGTACTTC.

V usage is TRBV7-9 and J usage is TRBJ2-3; D remains unclear. Germline lookup yields CDR1 SEHNR and CDR2 FQNEAQ (reference sequence). V was shortened by 1 base and J by 2 bases, with 10 bases between the two germline ends. The CDR3 runs to 15 residues. The CDR3 here is CASSLVDTYTDTQYF. The CDR3 region has the DNA TGTGCCAGCAGCTTAGTTGACACTTACACAGATACGCAGTATTTT.

The chain has TRBV4-1 and TRBJ2-3; D uncertain. The CDR3 has 15 amino acids. The V and J ends lost 4 bases and 5 bases respectively, with 16 bases between them. The germline V gene encodes CDR1 MGHRA and CDR2 YSYEKL. CDR3: CASSLGMMRRDTQYF. In DNA form, the CDR3 reads TGCGCCAGCAGCCTAGGGATGATGAGAAGAGATACGCAGTATTTT.

The rearrangement joins TRBV4-2 to TRBJ2-1, with a possible D match to TRBD1 (5 bases). Trimming shortened V by 0 bases and J by 6 bases, and 18 bases separated the two germline ends. The germline V gene has CDR1 LGHNA and CDR2 YNFKEQ. The CDR3 runs 17 residues. The CDR3 region is CASSQESRGRAGNEQFF. CDR3 in DNA: TGTGCCAGCAGCCAAGAGTCACGTGGCAGGGCAGGCAATGAGCAGTTCTTC.